These 30 T cell receptor beta chains were sequenced from one sample in a study of CD8 T cells in ankylosing spondylitis. TCRdb fed the 5' RACE reads into MiXCR, producing one record per CDR3 protein. Of nearly 350,000 distinct CDR3 sequences listed, around 15% were seen once; the top ten hold around 1%. Input material: blood, either unsorted or a sorted T cell fraction (not recorded which). Every receptor here comes from a male donor with ankylosing spondylitis or in good health (not recorded which).

This clonotype has more than one count but fewer than ten. This CDR3 reads CASSLVPTLNTGELFF. The CDR3 nucleotides are TGTGCCAGCAGCTTGGTCCCAACCCTGAACACCGGGGAGCTGTTTTTT. The J gene is TRBJ2-2, the V gene TRBV5-5, with unresolved D. Germline values: CDR1 SGHKS, CDR2 YYEKEE (reference sequence). This CDR3 region has 16 residues. V gave up 0 bases and J gave up 1 base, with 10 bases separating them.

This clonotype has just a few counts. This chain uses TRBV10-3 with TRBJ1-3; no clear D gene. CDR3 size: 12 residues. Germline-derived CDR1 and CDR2 are ENHRY and SYGVKD. V dropped 8 bases and J dropped 4 bases, with 9 bases sitting between them. CDR3 nucleotides: TGTGCCATCTCTGCGGGGGGAAACACCATATATTTT. This sequence encodes CAISAGGNTIYF.

This clonotype was observed a few times. J is TRBJ2-2 and V is TRBV4-2; TRBD1 aligns across 7 bases. The junction had 2 bases not matched to a gene; V was cut back by 0 bases and J by 1 base. Germline V gene sequence: CDR1 LGHNA, CDR2 YNFKEQ. The CDR3 totals 16 residues. Written as DNA, the CDR3 is TGTGCCAGCAGCCAAGAGGCAGGGGGGAACACCGGGGAGCTGTTTTTT. This sequence encodes CASSQEAGGNTGELFF.

V usage is TRBV7-9 and J usage is TRBJ2-1; tentative D call: TRBD2 (6 bases). Germline lookup yields CDR1 SEHNR and CDR2 FQNEAQ (reference sequence). Trimming pared 1 base from V and 9 bases from J, leaving 19 bases between. The CDR3 is made up of 16 amino acids. This CDR3 reads CASSLDRYASAVEQFF. Written as DNA, the CDR3 is TGTGCCAGCAGCTTAGATAGGTATGCTAGCGCGGTTGAGCAGTTCTTC.

Details on this clonotype: It is likely a read error, because the conserved phenylalanine at the end of the CDR3 is missing. J is TRBJ2-5 and V is TRBV19; 7 bases match TRBD2. Trimming removed 2 bases from V and 5 bases from J; junction bases left unmatched: 11. Germline CDR1 LNHDA, CDR2 SQIVND (reference sequence). This CDR3 spans 16 amino acids. The CDR3 here is CASSISDYSGGETQYI. The CDR3 nucleotides read TGTGCCAGTAGTATAAGCGACTACTCGGGGGGTGAGACCCAGTACATT.

This clonotype turned up a few times. The J gene is TRBJ1-1, the V gene TRBV5-1; D is uncertain. V dropped 0 bases and J dropped 3 bases, with 9 bases sitting between them. CDR1 is SGHRS, CDR2 YFSETQ, per germline. The CDR3 is 14 residues long. The CDR3 region is CASSLAVGDTEAFF. The CDR3 DNA follows: TGCGCCAGCAGCTTGGCCGTTGGAGACACTGAAGCTTTCTTT.

This clonotype was recorded many times. This sequence joins TRBV5-1 and TRBJ2-7; D is unresolved. There are 15 residues in the CDR3. V dropped 1 base and J dropped 3 bases, with 14 bases sitting between them. Germline V lookup: CDR1 SGHRS, CDR2 YFSETQ. The CDR3 bases are TGCGCCAGCAGCTTGTTACCAGGTACGGACTACGAGCAGTACTTC. Its protein product is CASSLLPGTDYEQYF.

V gene TRBV10-3 combines with J gene TRBJ1-1; 8 nucleotides match TRBD1. The CDR3 loop spans 12 amino acids. In germline, CDR1 is ENHRY, CDR2 SYGVKD. V was clipped by 8 bases and J by 7 bases; unmatched bases: 6. The CDR3 is CAIQGQGLEAFF. CDR3 nucleotides: TGTGCCATCCAAGGACAGGGCCTTGAAGCTTTCTTT.

This sequence joins TRBV5-5 and TRBJ1-6; 7 nucleotides match TRBD1. The CDR3 is 16 residues long. The V gene's germline CDR1 is SGHKS and CDR2 YYEKEE (reference sequence). The V gene end was trimmed by 3 bases and the J gene end by 0 bases; junction bases not matched to a gene: 3. CDR3 in amino acids: CASSSTGVSYNSPLHF. The DNA for the CDR3 is TGTGCCAGCAGCTCCACAGGGGTCTCCTATAATTCACCCCTCCACTTT.

The chain carries TRBV20-1 and TRBJ2-3; 10 nucleotides align to TRBD1. In germline, CDR1 is DFQATT, CDR2 SNEGSKA (reference sequence). V dropped 6 bases and J dropped 1; count of bases not matched to a gene: 1. The CDR3 sequence is 13 residues long. CDR3 sequence reads: CSAGTGGTDTQYF. The CDR3 DNA reads as TGCAGTGCCGGGACAGGGGGCACAGATACGCAGTATTTT.

This clonotype is a singleton in its sample. This sequence may be a read error, since a much larger clone differs from it by one base. The chain links TRBV12-3 or TRBV12-4 to TRBJ2-2; D unclear. CDR3 size: 13 residues. Trimming shortened V by 8 bases and J by 7 bases, and 14 bases separated the two germline ends. The CDR3 coding sequence is TGTGCCAGCTCCCTCTTGGGGATCGGGGAGCTGTTTTTT. It encodes CASSLLGIGELFF.

The chain recombines TRBV5-1 with TRBJ1-2, with 8 positions matching TRBD1. Germline CDR1 SGHRS, CDR2 YFSETQ. The CDR3 covers 15 residues. V was clipped by 3 bases and J by 3 bases; unmatched bases: 7. CDR3 DNA sequence: TGCGCCAGCAGCTATGACCCAGGGGGCGACTATGGCTACACCTTC. Protein product: CASSYDPGGDYGYTF.

V and J are TRBV4-2 and TRBJ2-3; D remains ambiguous. Between the trimmed V and J ends, which lost 0 bases and 7 bases, there was a span of 17 bases. Germline lookup yields CDR1 LGHNA and CDR2 YNFKEQ. CDR3 length: 16 residues. CDR3 coding DNA: TGTGCCAGCAGCCAAGACCCCGGACCCTTAGAACATACGCAGTATTTT. This encodes CASSQDPGPLEHTQYF.

This clonotype turned up a few times. V is TRBV7-8 and J is TRBJ2-1, with a weak D call TRBD1 (5 bases). V lost 1 base, J lost 7 bases, and 11 bases lay in between. Germline CDR1 SGHVS, CDR2 FQNEAQ. This CDR3 has 14 amino acids. DNA for the CDR3: TGTGCCAGCAGCTTAGGACAGCCTGCTAATGAGCAGTTCTTC. Translation: CASSLGQPANEQFF.

In this sample, this clonotype turned up a few times. The chain combines TRBV21-1 with TRBJ2-2. TRBV21-1 counts as a pseudogene. The CDR3 extends over 14 amino acids. The CDR3 DNA reads TGTGCCAGCAGCAAATCAGGGAACACCGGGGAGCTGTTTTTT. Translating gives CASSKSGNTGELFF.

The chain employs TRBV7-8 and TRBJ2-7, with 7 nucleotides matching TRBD2. The ends lost 1 base at V and 2 bases at J; junction bases unmatched: 8. This CDR3 is built from 16 residues. Germline CDR1 and CDR2: SGHVS and FQNEAQ. CDR3 protein: CASSLGRGRAPYEQYF. CDR3 bases: TGTGCCAGCAGCTTAGGACGCGGGAGAGCGCCCTACGAGCAGTACTTC.

In this sample, this clonotype is medium-sized (0.01 to 0.1%). This chain connects TRBV7-9 to TRBJ2-3; D ambiguous. The CDR3 totals 14 residues. Germline CDR1 SEHNR, CDR2 FQNEAQ (reference sequence). Trimming cost V 7 bases and J 5 bases, with 16 bases left between them. The DNA for the CDR3 is TGTGCCAGCATCCGCATGGCTGGGATAGATACGCAGTATTTT. Translated, it gives CASIRMAGIDTQYF.

Only a few counts were recorded for this clonotype. The CDR3 coding sequence is TGTGTCCCGAAGGCGAGTTCTGGAAACACCATATATTTT. Its protein product is CVPKASSGNTIYF. The chain uses TRBV27 and TRBJ1-3; D is uncertain. This CDR3 comprises 13 residues. The germline CDR1 and CDR2 sequences are MNHEY and SMNVEV (reference sequence).

The V call is TRBV2, the J call TRBJ2-6, with D possibly TRBD2 on 5 matching bases. This CDR3 contains 14 residues. V lost 6 bases to trimming and J lost 8 bases, with 14 bases between them. CDR1 SNHLY and CDR2 FYNNEI come from the germline V gene. CDR3 amino acids: CASSLNPSSNVLTF. The CDR3 region has the DNA TGTGCCAGCAGCCTCAACCCTAGCTCCAACGTCCTGACTTTC.

This clonotype has just a few counts. V gene TRBV27 combines with J gene TRBJ1-2; 8 bases align to TRBD1. Germline CDR1 and CDR2: MNHEY and SMNVEV (reference sequence). The CDR3 runs to 18 residues. Germline trimming cut 6 bases from V and 3 bases from J; bases unmatched to any gene: 18. This chain's CDR3 is CASSRLGTGSLGDYGYTF. CDR3 nucleotides: TGTGCCAGCAGCCGCCTTGGGACAGGCTCCTTAGGGGACTATGGCTACACCTTC.

This clonotype was seen a handful of times. Written as DNA, the CDR3 is TGTGCCACCAGCAGGCTCGGACTAGCGGGAGATTTGTCCTACAATGAGCAGTTCTTC. Its translation is CATSRLGLAGDLSYNEQFF. The chain links TRBV15 to TRBJ2-1; 13 bases fit TRBD2. Trimming at V came to 3 bases and at J to 1 base, leaving 9 bases not matched to a gene. The CDR3 is 19 amino acids. In germline, CDR1 is LNHNV, CDR2 YYDKDF (reference sequence).

The chain recombines TRBV6-5 with TRBJ1-3; weak D call: TRBD1 (6 bases). V was trimmed by 7 bases and J by 1 base, leaving 11 bases between them. Looked up from germline, CDR1 is MNHEY and CDR2 is SVGAGI. The CDR3 covers 14 residues. In DNA form, the CDR3 reads TGTGCCAGCATTAACACAGGGTCTGGAAACACCATATATTTT. This sequence encodes CASINTGSGNTIYF.

This clonotype has just a few counts. The genes are TRBV12-3 or TRBV12-4 and TRBJ2-7; 8 bases agree with TRBD2. The length of the CDR3 is 15 residues. After removal of 3 bases from V and 3 bases from J, the junction contained 7 bases not matched to a gene. Here the CDR3 reads CASSFEKREYYEQYF. The CDR3 DNA is TGTGCCAGCAGTTTTGAAAAGCGGGAGTACTACGAGCAGTACTTC.

This clonotype has only a few counts. The gene calls are TRBV5-1 and TRBJ1-2, with 8 nucleotides matching TRBD1. CDR1 is SGHRS, CDR2 YFSETQ, per germline. The V segment lost 4 bases and the J segment 5 bases; nucleotides outside the gene matches: 10. The CDR3 is made up of 15 amino acids. The CDR3 spells CASSVDPGTGYGYTF. DNA of the CDR3: TGCGCCAGCAGCGTAGATCCCGGGACAGGTTATGGCTACACCTTC.

This clonotype was seen a few times. V usage is TRBV12-3 or TRBV12-4 and J usage is TRBJ1-3, with 8 bases identical to TRBD1. The CDR3 spans 15 residues. After removal of 1 base from V and 4 bases from J, the junction contained 3 bases not matched to a gene. The CDR3 sequence is CASSLGQGRGNTIYF. The CDR3 region has the DNA TGTGCCAGCAGTTTAGGACAGGGGAGAGGAAACACCATATATTTT.

In its sample, this clonotype was seen a few times. The chain uses TRBV12-3 or TRBV12-4 and TRBJ2-1; 7 bases are shared with TRBD2. V trimming: 4 bases; J trimming: 7 bases; junction bases outside the gene matches: 10. The CDR3 is made up of 15 amino acids. CDR3 residues: CASSSPWAGVNEQFF. Here the CDR3 DNA reads TGTGCCAGCAGTTCCCCCTGGGCGGGGGTAAATGAGCAGTTCTTC.

The chain uses TRBV10-3 and TRBJ2-7, with 7 bases matching TRBD1. CDR3 size: 11 residues. The J segment lost 6 bases and the V segment lost 5 bases, leaving 1 base of the junction unmatched. Germline V gene data show CDR1 as ENHRY and CDR2 as SYGVKD. The CDR3 DNA is TGTGCCATCAGTCCAGGGGGCGAGCAGTACTTC. This encodes CAISPGGEQYF.

This clonotype was detected a few times. The V call is TRBV10-3, the J call TRBJ2-1, with D perhaps being TRBD1 or TRBD2 (5 bases each). This CDR3 is built from 15 residues. Germline V gene data show CDR1 as ENHRY and CDR2 as SYGVKD. V was pared by 4 bases and J by 4 bases, with 14 bases between. The CDR3 bases are TGTGCCATCAGTGGCAACGAGGGGTTTTACAATGAGCAGTTCTTC. This codes for CAISGNEGFYNEQFF.

About this clonotype: Relative to the germline gene, one junction end is altered; a read error may explain this. V and J are TRBV6-1 and TRBJ1-2; D is undetermined. This CDR3 region has 15 residues. Germline assignment: CDR1 MNHNS and CDR2 SASEGT. The CDR3 is CASSEGQPDPYGYTF. The CDR3 coding sequence is TGTGCCAGCAGCGAAGGGCAGCCCGACCCCTATGGCTACACCTTC.

This chain links TRBV6-5 with TRBJ2-3; 9 nucleotides line up with TRBD2. The V segment lost 2 bases and the J segment 3 bases; nucleotides outside the gene matches: 6. Germline V gives CDR1 MNHEY, CDR2 SVGAGI. This CDR3 has 16 residues. The CDR3 is CASSYRVSGGTDTQYF. CDR3 DNA sequence: TGTGCCAGCAGTTACAGGGTTAGCGGGGGTACAGATACGCAGTATTTT.